A selection of T cell receptor beta chains follows, all from one sample in a study of blood T cell repertoires in COVID-19. The data were produced by immunoSEQ multiplex PCR, yet TCRdb's version contains in-frame clones alone and is incomplete. This repertoire shows approximately 210,000 clones, around four fifths found once; its top ten account for more than 8%. Sequenced: peripheral blood. Receptor source: a woman aged 50 to 60 with acute or convalescent COVID-19. The CDR3 runs from the conserved cysteine through the conserved F or W. A D gene is named only where the DNA matches it firmly. Not every row has a clone size; where given, it reads once, few, many or a size class.

j_call d_call clone_size v_call cdr3_aa cdr3_nt
TRBJ1-5 - - TRBV24-1 CATSEPSGSNQPQHF TGTGCCACCAGTGAACCTAGTGGGAGCAATCAGCCCCAGCATTTT
TRBJ2-1 - - TRBV7-7 CASSPVAASSYNEQFF TGTGCTAGCAGCCCCGTAGCGGCAAGCTCCTACAATGAGCAGTTCTTC
TRBJ2-7 TRBD2 - TRBV6-6 CASSYSPERGYGKQYF TGTGCCAGCAGTTACTCCCCTGAGCGGGGCTACGGAAAGCAGTACTTC
TRBJ2-1 - - TRBV29-1 CSVVWVLLRDEQFF TGCAGCGTTGTGTGGGTGCTCCTGAGGGATGAGCAGTTCTTC
TRBJ2-7 TRBD1 once TRBV5-1 CASSPGGRQGAYEQYF TGCGCCAGCAGCCCGGGTGGGCGCCAGGGGGCTTACGAGCAGTACTTC
TRBJ1-4 - - TRBV2 CASSAGFATNEKLFF TGTGCCAGCAGTGCAGGGTTTGCAACTAATGAAAAACTGTTTTTT
TRBJ1-4 - - TRBV5-1 CASSLRGADEKLFF TGCGCCAGCAGCTTGCGGGGGGCCGATGAAAAACTGTTTTTT
TRBJ1-3 - - TRBV10-3 CATRGQEGISGNTIYF TGTGCCACGCGAGGCCAGGAGGGGATATCTGGAAACACCATATATTTT
TRBJ2-3 TRBD2 - TRBV5-4 CASSLGGSEDTQYF TGTGCCAGCAGCTTGGGCGGGAGTGAGGATACGCAGTATTTT
TRBJ2-1 TRBD2 - TRBV2 CASNPFSGRSYNEQFF TGTGCCAGCAACCCCTTTAGCGGGAGATCCTACAATGAGCAGTTCTTC